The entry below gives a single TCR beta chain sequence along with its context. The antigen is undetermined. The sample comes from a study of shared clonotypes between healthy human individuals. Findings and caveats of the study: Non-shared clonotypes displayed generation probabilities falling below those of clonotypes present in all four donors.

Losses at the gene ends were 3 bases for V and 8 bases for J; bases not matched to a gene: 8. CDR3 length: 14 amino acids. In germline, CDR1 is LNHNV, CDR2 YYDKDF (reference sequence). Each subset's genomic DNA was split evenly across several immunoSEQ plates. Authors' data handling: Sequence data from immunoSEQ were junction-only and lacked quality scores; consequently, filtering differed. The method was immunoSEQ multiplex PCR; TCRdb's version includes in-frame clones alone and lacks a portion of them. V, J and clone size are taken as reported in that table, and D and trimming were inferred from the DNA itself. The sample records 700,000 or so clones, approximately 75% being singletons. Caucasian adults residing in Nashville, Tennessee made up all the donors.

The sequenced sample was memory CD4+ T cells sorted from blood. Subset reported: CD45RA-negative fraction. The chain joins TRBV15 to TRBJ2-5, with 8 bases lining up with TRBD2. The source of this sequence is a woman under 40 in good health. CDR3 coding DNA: TGTGCCACCAGCAGCACCGGGACTAGACAAACCCAGTACTTC. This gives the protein CATSSTGTRQTQYF. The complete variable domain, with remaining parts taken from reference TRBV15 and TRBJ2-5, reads DAMVIQNPRYQVTQFGKPVTLSCSQTLNHNVMYWYQQKSSQAPKLLFHYYDKDFNNEADTPDNFQSRRPNTSFCFLDIRSPGLGDTAMYLCATSSTGTRQTQYFGPGTRLLVL.